This T cell receptor (beta chain) was observed in a study of blood T cell repertoires in COVID-19. Study at large: Some COVID-19 samples were acute and others convalescent; all came from the United States, Italy and Spain. Sources were T cells, B-cell-depleted T cells, or PBMCs; the material itself was cDNA or gDNA.

Germline lookup yields CDR1 GTSNPN and CDR2 SVGIG (reference sequence). This CDR3 region has 14 residues. V shed 5 bases and J 6 bases; nucleotides not matched to a gene: 4. Original handling: Nucleated cell counts were estimated from reference gene primer amplification. Sequencing was performed with immunoSEQ multiplex PCR; in TCRdb, only in-frame clones are kept and a portion is missing. V and J calls plus clone size are reproduced from that table; the DNA served to infer D and trimming. Of more than 200,000 clones in the sample, around 80% were seen once. The chain couples TRBV30 to TRBJ2-2; the match to TRBD2 covers 12 bases. Sequenced input: peripheral blood. This clonotype was obtained from a man aged 40-49 years with acute or convalescent COVID-19. The CDR3 here is CAWALAGGSGELFF. CDR3 coding DNA: TGTGCCTGGGCCCTAGCGGGAGGGTCCGGGGAGCTGTTTTTT.